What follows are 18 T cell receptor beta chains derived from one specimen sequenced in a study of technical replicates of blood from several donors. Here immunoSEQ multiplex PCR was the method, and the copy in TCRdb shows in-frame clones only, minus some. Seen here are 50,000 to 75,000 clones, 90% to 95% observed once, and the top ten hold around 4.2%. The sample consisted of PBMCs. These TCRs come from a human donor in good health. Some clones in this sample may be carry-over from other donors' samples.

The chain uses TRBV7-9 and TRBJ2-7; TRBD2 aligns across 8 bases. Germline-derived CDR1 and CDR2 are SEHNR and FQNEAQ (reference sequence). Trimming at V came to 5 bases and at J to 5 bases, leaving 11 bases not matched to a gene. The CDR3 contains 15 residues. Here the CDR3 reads CASSQAAGDLDEQYF. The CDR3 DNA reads TGTGCCAGCAGCCAAGCAGCGGGAGATTTGGACGAGCAGTACTTC.

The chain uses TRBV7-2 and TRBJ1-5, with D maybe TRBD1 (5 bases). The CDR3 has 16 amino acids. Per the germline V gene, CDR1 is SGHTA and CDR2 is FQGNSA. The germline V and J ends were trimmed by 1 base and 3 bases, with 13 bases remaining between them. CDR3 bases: TGTGCCAGCAGCTTAGTGCCAGGGACTTTCAATCAGCCCCAGCATTTT. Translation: CASSLVPGTFNQPQHF.

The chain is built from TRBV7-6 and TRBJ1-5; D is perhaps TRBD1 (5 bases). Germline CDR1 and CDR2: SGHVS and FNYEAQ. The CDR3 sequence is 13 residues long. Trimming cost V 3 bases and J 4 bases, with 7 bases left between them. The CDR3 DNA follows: TGTGCCAGCAGCTTTGGGACTAATCAGCCCCAGCATTTT. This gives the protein CASSFGTNQPQHF.

Here the CDR3 DNA reads TGTGCCAGCAGCTTAGACAGGGGATCCACTGAAGCTTTCTTT. This codes for CASSLDRGSTEAFF. The chain carries TRBV7-3 and TRBJ1-1; 8 bases fit TRBD1. Germline V gene data show CDR1 as SGHTA and CDR2 as FQGTGA. The J segment lost 4 bases and the V segment lost 2 bases, leaving 3 bases of the junction unmatched. There are 14 residues in the CDR3.

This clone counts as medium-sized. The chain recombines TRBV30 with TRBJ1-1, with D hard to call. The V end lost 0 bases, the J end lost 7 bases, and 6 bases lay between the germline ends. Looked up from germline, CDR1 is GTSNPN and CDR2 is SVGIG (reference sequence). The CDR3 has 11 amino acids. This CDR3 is CAWSVSLEAFF. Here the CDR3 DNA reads TGTGCCTGGAGTGTATCACTTGAAGCTTTCTTT.

The CDR3 region has the DNA TGCAGCGTTCGACTTGACTCGAACACCGGGGAGCTGTTTTTT. Protein product: CSVRLDSNTGELFF. The chain uses TRBV29-1 and TRBJ2-2; D gene uncertain. V shed 5 bases and J shed 0 bases, with 10 bases lying between them. This CDR3 contains 14 residues. Germline V gene sequence: CDR1 SQVTM, CDR2 ANQGSEA.

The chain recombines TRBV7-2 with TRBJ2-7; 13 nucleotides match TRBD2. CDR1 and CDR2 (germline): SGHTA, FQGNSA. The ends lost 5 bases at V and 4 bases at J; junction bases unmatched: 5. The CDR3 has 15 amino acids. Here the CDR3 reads CASSTTTSGGYEQYF. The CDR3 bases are TGTGCCAGCAGCACCACGACTAGCGGGGGGTACGAGCAGTACTTC.

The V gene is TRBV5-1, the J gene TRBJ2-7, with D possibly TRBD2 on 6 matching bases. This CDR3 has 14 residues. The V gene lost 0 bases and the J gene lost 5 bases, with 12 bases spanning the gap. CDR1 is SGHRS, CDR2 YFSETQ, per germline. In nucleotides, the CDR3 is TGCGCCAGCAGCTTGGTGGCAGGGAGGAACGAGCAGTACTTC. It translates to CASSLVAGRNEQYF.

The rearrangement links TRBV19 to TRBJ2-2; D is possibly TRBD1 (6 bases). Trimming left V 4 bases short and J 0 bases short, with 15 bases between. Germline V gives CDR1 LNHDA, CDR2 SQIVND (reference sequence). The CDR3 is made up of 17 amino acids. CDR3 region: CASSRLTGPANTGELFF. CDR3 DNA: TGTGCCAGTAGTAGGTTGACAGGACCTGCGAACACCGGGGAGCTGTTTTTT.

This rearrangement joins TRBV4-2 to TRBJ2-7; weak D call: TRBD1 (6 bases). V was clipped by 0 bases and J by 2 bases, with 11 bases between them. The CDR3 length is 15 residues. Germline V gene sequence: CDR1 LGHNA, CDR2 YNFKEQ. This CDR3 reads CASSQEPDRTYEQYF. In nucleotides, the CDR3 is TGTGCCAGCAGCCAAGAACCCGACAGGACCTACGAGCAGTACTTC.

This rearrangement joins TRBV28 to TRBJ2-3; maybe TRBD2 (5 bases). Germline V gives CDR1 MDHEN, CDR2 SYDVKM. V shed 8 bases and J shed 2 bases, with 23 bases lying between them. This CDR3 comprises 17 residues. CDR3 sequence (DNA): TGTGCCAGCTCAACCCCTTATGGGCTAGCATTCACAGATACGCAGTATTTT. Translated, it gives CASSTPYGLAFTDTQYF.

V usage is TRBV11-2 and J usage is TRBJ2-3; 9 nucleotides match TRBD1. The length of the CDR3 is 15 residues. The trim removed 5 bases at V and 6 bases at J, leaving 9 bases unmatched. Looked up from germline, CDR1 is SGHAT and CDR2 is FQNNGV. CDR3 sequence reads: CASSPGTGFSDTQYF. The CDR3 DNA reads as TGTGCCAGCAGCCCGGGGACAGGGTTTAGTGATACGCAGTATTTT.

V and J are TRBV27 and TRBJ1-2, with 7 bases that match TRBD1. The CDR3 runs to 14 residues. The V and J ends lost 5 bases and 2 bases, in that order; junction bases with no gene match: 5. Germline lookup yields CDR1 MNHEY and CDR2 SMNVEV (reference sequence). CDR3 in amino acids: CASSTLQGNYGYTF. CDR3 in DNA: TGTGCCAGCAGTACCCTACAGGGGAACTATGGCTACACCTTC.

CDR3 loop: CASSLVSGSSGNQPQHF. CDR3 DNA sequence: TGTGCCAGCAGTTTGGTATCCGGGAGTTCGGGCAATCAGCCCCAGCATTTT. V gene TRBV27 combines with J gene TRBJ1-5, with D hard to call. V was cut by 3 bases and J by 2 bases, with 17 bases left in between. CDR1 MNHEY and CDR2 SMNVEV come from the germline V gene (reference sequence). The CDR3 extends over 17 amino acids.

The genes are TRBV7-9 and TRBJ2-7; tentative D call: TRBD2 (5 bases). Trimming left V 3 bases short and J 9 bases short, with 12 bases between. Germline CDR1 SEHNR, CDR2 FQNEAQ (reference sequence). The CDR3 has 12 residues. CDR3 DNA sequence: TGTGCCAGCAGCTTCCCAGGAGGAAGGCAGTACTTC. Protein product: CASSFPGGRQYF.

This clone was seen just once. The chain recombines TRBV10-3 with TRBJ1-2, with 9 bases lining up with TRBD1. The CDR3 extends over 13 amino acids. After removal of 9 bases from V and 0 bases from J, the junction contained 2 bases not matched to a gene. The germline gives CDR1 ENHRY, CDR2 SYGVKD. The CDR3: CAMGQGSNYGYTF. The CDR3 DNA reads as TGTGCCATGGGACAGGGATCTAACTATGGCTACACCTTC.

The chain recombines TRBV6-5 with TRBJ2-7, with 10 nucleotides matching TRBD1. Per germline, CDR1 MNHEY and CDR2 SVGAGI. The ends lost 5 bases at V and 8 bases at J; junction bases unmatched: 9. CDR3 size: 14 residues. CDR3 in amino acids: CASSPPGQGPQQYF. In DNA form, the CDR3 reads TGTGCCAGCAGTCCCCCGGGACAGGGGCCACAGCAGTACTTC.

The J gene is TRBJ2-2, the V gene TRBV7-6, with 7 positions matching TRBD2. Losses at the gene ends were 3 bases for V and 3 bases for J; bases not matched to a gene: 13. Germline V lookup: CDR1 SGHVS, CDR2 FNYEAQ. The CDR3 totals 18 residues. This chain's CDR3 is CASSFGRGGGGDTGELFF. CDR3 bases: TGTGCCAGCAGCTTTGGGAGGGGCGGAGGAGGTGACACCGGGGAGCTGTTTTTT.